This entry lists 10 T cell receptor beta chains sequenced from one sample in a study of cytomegalovirus exposure and HLA in healthy donors. The PCR contained 60 Vbeta and 13 Jbeta primers. This table comes from immunoSEQ multiplex PCR, and its TCRdb copy is limited to in-frame clones, with some not included. This sample has some 130,000 clones; 80% occur once, and the top ten carry approximately 2.1%. Source material: PBMCs. The receptors were gathered from a man aged 25-45 years in good health and CMV-seronegative.

The chain uses TRBV28 and TRBJ2-5; D remains unclear. V shed 6 bases and J shed 4 bases, with 12 bases lying between them. This CDR3 comprises 13 residues. The V gene's germline CDR1 is MDHEN and CDR2 SYDVKM. The DNA of the CDR3 is TGTGCCAGCAGAGCAACAGCTCGAGAGACCCAGTACTTC. The encoded protein is CASRATARETQYF. Full variable domain (outside the CDR3, taken from reference TRBV28 and TRBJ2-5): DVKVTQSSRYLVKRTGEKVFLECVQDMDHENMFWYRQDPGLGLRLIYFSYDVKMKEKGDIPEGYSVSREKKERFSLILESASTNQTSMYLCASRATARETQYFGPGTRLLVL.

The V and J genes are TRBV27 and TRBJ2-7; 7 bases align to TRBD1. This CDR3 region has 14 residues. The V segment lost 0 bases and the J segment 7 bases; nucleotides outside the gene matches: 6. CDR1 MNHEY and CDR2 SMNVEV come from the germline V gene (reference sequence). The CDR3 sequence is CASSLSTRGLEQYF. The CDR3 DNA reads TGTGCCAGCAGTTTATCGACAAGGGGGCTAGAGCAGTACTTC.

This chain connects TRBV29-1 to TRBJ2-5, with 7 bases that match TRBD2. The V gene's germline CDR1 is SQVTM and CDR2 ANQGSEA. The CDR3 is made up of 11 amino acids. With V trimmed by 0 bases and J by 10 bases, 2 bases remained unmatched. The CDR3 loop reads CSVEDGGGQYF. In DNA form, the CDR3 reads TGCAGCGTTGAAGATGGGGGGGGCCAGTACTTC.

The chain combines TRBV18 with TRBJ2-4, with D possibly TRBD2 on 6 matching bases. Germline CDR1 KGHSH, CDR2 LQKENI. V was trimmed by 0 bases and J by 9 bases, leaving 15 bases between them. This CDR3 spans 15 amino acids. The chain's CDR3 is CASSPPGGEKGIQYF. CDR3 in DNA: TGTGCCAGCTCACCACCAGGAGGGGAGAAGGGCATTCAGTACTTC.

The V gene is TRBV7-2, the J gene TRBJ2-1; 11 nucleotides match TRBD2. With V trimmed by 6 bases and J by 4 bases, 5 bases remained unmatched. The CDR3 consists of 15 residues. CDR1 is SGHTA, CDR2 FQGNSA, per germline. CDR3 residues: CASRAGTSGYNEQFF. The CDR3 nucleotides read TGTGCCAGCAGAGCCGGGACTAGCGGTTACAATGAGCAGTTCTTC.

The rearrangement uses TRBV28 and TRBJ1-3, with a weak D call TRBD1 (5 bases). Trimming took off 6 bases at V and 0 bases at J, with 12 bases between the two ends. CDR3 length equals 15 residues. CDR1 and CDR2 (germline): MDHEN, SYDVKM. CDR3 in DNA: TGTGCCAGCAGCCCGGGACTGACCTCTGGAAACACCATATATTTT. Its translation is CASSPGLTSGNTIYF.

The rearrangement links TRBV18 to TRBJ1-1; 7 positions match TRBD1. Germline assignment: CDR1 KGHSH and CDR2 LQKENI. The CDR3 covers 15 residues. Unmatched junction bases numbered 13, after V lost 2 bases and J lost 10 bases. Written as DNA, the CDR3 is TGTGCCAGCTCACCATCGGACAGGCCAACTGGGGGAGCTTTCTTT. Translating gives CASSPSDRPTGGAFF.

J is TRBJ2-7 and V is TRBV15, with D uncertain. Per the germline V gene, CDR1 is LNHNV and CDR2 is YYDKDF (reference sequence). The V gene lost 5 bases and the J gene lost 3 bases, with 17 bases spanning the gap. This CDR3 is 15 amino acids long. CDR3 sequence (DNA): TGTGCCACCAGCCCCATCGGCTGGCGGATCTACGAGCAGTACTTC. It codes for CATSPIGWRIYEQYF.

This clone was seen a handful of times. This sequence joins TRBV28 and TRBJ2-7; 9 nucleotides align to TRBD1. Germline values: CDR1 MDHEN, CDR2 SYDVKM. The ends lost 6 bases at V and 7 bases at J; junction bases unmatched: 7. This CDR3 contains 13 residues. Here the CDR3 reads CASSNRGRREQYF. DNA for the CDR3: TGTGCCAGCAGCAACAGGGGGCGAAGGGAGCAGTACTTC.

This clone was seen a single time. This chain links TRBV5-8 with TRBJ2-1; 7 nucleotides align to TRBD2. CDR3 length equals 14 residues. In germline, CDR1 is SGHTS, CDR2 YDEGEE. V lost 0 bases and J lost 8; bases outside the gene matches: 5. CDR3: CASSLGQRGDEQFF. CDR3 sequence (DNA): TGTGCCAGCAGCTTGGGACAACGGGGGGATGAGCAGTTCTTC.